The 28 T cell receptor beta chains given below trace back to one sample, sequenced in a study of T cell responses to AZD1222 COVID-19 vaccine. Repertoires were generated with immunoSEQ multiplex PCR, while TCRdb's copy carries only in-frame clones and drops some. Of more than 70,000 clones in the sample, 86% were seen once. The specimen was peripheral blood, collected on day 0 of AZD1222 vaccination. The receptor source for this set is an adult in good health.

As DNA, the CDR3 is TGTGCCAGCAGCAAAGAACCCGGACGGGCTTCTGGCTACACCTTC. This codes for CASSKEPGRASGYTF. V gene TRBV21-1 combines with J gene TRBJ1-2. TRBV21-1 is a documented pseudogene. This CDR3 has 15 residues.

The chain is built from TRBV21-1 and TRBJ2-7. TRBV21-1 has pseudogene status. The CDR3 loop spans 13 amino acids. The CDR3 bases are TGTGCCAGCAGCAAAGGGTCCTTCTACGAGCAGTACTTC. Encoded protein: CASSKGSFYEQYF.

In this sample, this clone turned up once. The gene calls are TRBV6-2 or TRBV6-3 and TRBJ1-5, with 7 bases matching TRBD1. The CDR3 runs to 16 residues. Germline V gene lookup returns CDR1 MNHEY and CDR2 SVGEGT. V was clipped by 2 bases and J by 5 bases; unmatched bases: 9. DNA of the CDR3: TGTGCCAGCAGTTACCTATCCGGAGGGGGCCATCAGCCCCAGCATTTT. Its protein product is CASSYLSGGGHQPQHF.

The CDR3 nucleotides read TGTGCCAGCAGTGAGACAGGAACCCACTATGGCTACACCTTC. Translating it yields CASSETGTHYGYTF. This rearrangement joins TRBV27 to TRBJ1-2; D possibly corresponds to TRBD1 (6 bases). The CDR3 contains 14 residues. Germline V CDR1 and CDR2: MNHEY, SMNVEV (reference sequence). V dropped 5 bases and J dropped 3 bases, with 13 bases sitting between them.

This clone was observed a handful of times. V is TRBV5-4 and J is TRBJ1-2; D is undetermined. V was clipped by 4 bases and J by 4 bases, with 14 bases between them. The CDR3 length is 14 residues. Germline assignment: CDR1 SGHNT and CDR2 YYREEE (reference sequence). The CDR3 bases are TGTGCCAGCAGCGTTGACGCGTCCTCCTATGGCTACACCTTC. This sequence encodes CASSVDASSYGYTF.

The V and J genes are TRBV14 and TRBJ2-3; D is ambiguous. Trimming removed 1 base from V and 8 bases from J, with 7 bases in between. Germline lookup yields CDR1 SGHDN and CDR2 FVKESK. This CDR3 has 12 amino acids. The CDR3 DNA reads TGTGCCAGCAGCCAAGGGATGGGTACGCAGTATTTT. It yields the protein CASSQGMGTQYF.

The chain carries TRBV11-2 and TRBJ1-3; D is ambiguous. The CDR3 extends over 13 amino acids. Germline V CDR1 and CDR2: SGHAT, FQNNGV. Trimming removed 5 bases at V and 3 bases at J, with 8 bases between. The CDR3 sequence is CASSPRDGNTIYF. CDR3 nucleotide sequence: TGTGCCAGCAGCCCACGAGATGGAAACACCATATATTTT.

The chain links TRBV12-3 or TRBV12-4 to TRBJ2-7, with TRBD1 matching over 7 bases. Trimming cost V 5 bases and J 6 bases; bases outside gene matches: 7. The CDR3 is 13 amino acids. The CDR3: CASSRGQTSEQYF. CDR3 coding DNA: TGTGCCAGCAGTAGGGGACAGACGAGCGAGCAGTACTTC.

The genes are TRBV25-1 and TRBJ1-3; D remains unclear. Germline V gives CDR1 MGHDK, CDR2 SYGVNS. The V end was cut by 8 bases, the J end by 2 bases, with 10 bases between. The CDR3 consists of 13 residues. Here the CDR3 reads CASGRGAGNTIYF. The CDR3, as DNA: TGTGCCAGCGGACGGGGTGCTGGAAACACCATATATTTT.

The rearrangement uses TRBV10-3 and TRBJ2-3; no clear D. Germline V gene data show CDR1 as ENHRY and CDR2 as SYGVKD. The CDR3 extends over 13 amino acids. V lost 3 bases and J lost 1, with 5 bases in between. The CDR3 reads CAISDSGTDTQYF. The CDR3 DNA reads TGTGCCATCAGTGACAGCGGCACAGATACGCAGTATTTT.

This chain links TRBV7-2 with TRBJ2-1; TRBD1 is a possible D gene (8 bases). From germline, CDR1 is SGHTA and CDR2 FQGNSA. V lost 2 bases to trimming and J lost 5 bases, with 13 bases between them. The CDR3 loop spans 15 amino acids. The CDR3 reads CASSLSGDRNNEQFF. Written as DNA, the CDR3 is TGTGCCAGCAGCTTAAGCGGGGACAGGAACAATGAGCAGTTCTTC.

This chain links TRBV5-1 with TRBJ2-2, with 7 bases identical to TRBD2. Per the germline V gene, CDR1 is SGHRS and CDR2 is YFSETQ. This CDR3 has 16 amino acids. V shed 2 bases and J 0 bases; nucleotides not matched to a gene: 4. CDR3 amino acids: CASSFGGRANTGELFF. Here the CDR3 DNA reads TGCGCCAGCAGCTTCGGCGGGAGAGCGAACACCGGGGAGCTGTTTTTT.

CDR3 in amino acids: CASSKTPGGQETQYF. The CDR3, as DNA: TGTGCCAGCAGCAAGACGCCCGGAGGACAAGAGACCCAGTACTTC. The genes are TRBV21-1 and TRBJ2-5; the D call TRBD2 from the table was never checked on the DNA. TRBV21-1 is described as a pseudogene. The CDR3 has 15 residues.

This clone was detected a few times. Other DNA sequences in this sample translate to the same CDR3. The J gene is TRBJ1-1, the V gene TRBV29-1, with a possible D match to TRBD1 (6 bases). Germline V gene lookup returns CDR1 SQVTM and CDR2 ANQGSEA. This CDR3 is built from 15 residues. V shed 0 bases and J shed 1 base, with 12 bases lying between them. CDR3 loop: CSVEDAGAGNTEAFF. DNA for the CDR3: TGCAGCGTTGAAGATGCAGGGGCCGGGAACACTGAAGCTTTCTTT.

The chain is built from TRBV7-9 and TRBJ2-2; the match to TRBD1 covers 8 bases. There are 16 residues in the CDR3. J was trimmed by 3 bases and V by 11 bases; bases with no gene match: 14. The germline CDR1 and CDR2 sequences are SEHNR and FQNEAQ (reference sequence). DNA for the CDR3: TGTGCCGGTAGGCCCAGGACAGGGACGGACACCGGGGAGCTGTTTTTT. This gives the protein CAGRPRTGTDTGELFF.

This clone was seen only once. The rearrangement links TRBV7-9 to TRBJ2-7, with 9 nucleotides matching TRBD2. V lost 5 bases and J lost 1; bases outside the gene matches: 3. This CDR3 contains 14 residues. In germline, CDR1 is SEHNR, CDR2 FQNEAQ (reference sequence). The CDR3 bases are TGTGCCAGCAGCCAGACTAGCGGTTCCTACGAGCAGTACTTC. This sequence encodes CASSQTSGSYEQYF.

The chain has TRBV18 and TRBJ1-3; D possibly corresponds to TRBD1 (5 bases). The CDR3 is 16 amino acids. The ends were cut back, 2 bases at V and 0 bases at J, with 11 bases in the middle. The V gene's germline CDR1 is KGHSH and CDR2 LQKENI. The CDR3 DNA sequence: TGTGCCAGCTCACCAGGAGCAGGGAGCTCTGGAAACACCATATATTTT. It translates to CASSPGAGSSGNTIYF.

The chain joins TRBV18 to TRBJ1-5; tentative D call: TRBD1 (5 bases). Germline V lookup: CDR1 KGHSH, CDR2 LQKENI. The CDR3 totals 15 residues. Between the trimmed V and J ends, which lost 3 bases and 4 bases, there was a span of 13 bases. CDR3 DNA sequence: TGTGCCAGCTCACCCCCCCCAGGGCAGAATCAGCCCCAGCATTTT. This sequence encodes CASSPPPGQNQPQHF.

The rearrangement uses TRBV7-6 and TRBJ2-2; D is undetermined. The V gene's germline CDR1 is SGHVS and CDR2 FNYEAQ. V shed 1 base and J shed 7 bases, with 7 bases lying between them. This CDR3 spans 13 amino acids. CDR3 residues: CASSLVMGGELFF. The CDR3 nucleotides read TGTGCCAGCAGCTTAGTTATGGGCGGGGAGCTGTTTTTT. Combining the CDR3 with reference TRBV7-6 and TRBJ2-2 gives the whole variable domain GAGVSQSPRYKVTKRGQDVALRCDPISGHVSLYWYRQALGQGPEFLTYFNYEAQQDKSGLPNDRFSAERPEGSISTLTIQRTEQRDSAMYRCASSLVMGGELFFGEGSRLTVL.

The genes are TRBV7-9 and TRBJ1-1, with D tentatively TRBD1 (5 bases). CDR1 is SEHNR, CDR2 FQNEAQ, per germline (reference sequence). Trimming removed 3 bases from V and 3 bases from J, with 11 bases in between. This CDR3 has 14 amino acids. The chain's CDR3 is CASSFDGGYTEAFF. The CDR3 DNA follows: TGTGCCAGCAGCTTCGACGGGGGTTACACTGAAGCTTTCTTT.

V usage is TRBV27 and J usage is TRBJ2-1; TRBD2 might be the D (6 bases). Germline loops: CDR1 MNHEY, CDR2 SMNVEV (reference sequence). With 0 bases removed from V and 9 bases from J, the gap between germline ends came to 18 bases. This CDR3 spans 16 amino acids. Here the CDR3 reads CASSLSGASRRGEQFF. DNA for the CDR3: TGTGCCAGCAGTTTATCCGGGGCTAGCCGGAGGGGTGAGCAGTTCTTC.

The V and J genes are TRBV13 and TRBJ2-7; no firm D call. The CDR3 runs 12 residues. V lost 0 bases to trimming and J lost 1 base, with 1 base between them. Germline CDR1 PRHDT, CDR2 FYEKMQ (reference sequence). CDR3 DNA: TGTGCCAGCAGCTTAGGATCCTACGAGCAGTACTTC. It encodes CASSLGSYEQYF.

The chain employs TRBV29-1 and TRBJ2-3; D possibly uses TRBD1 or TRBD2 (5 bases each). V gave up 6 bases and J gave up 8 bases, with 9 bases separating them. The germline V gene has CDR1 SQVTM and CDR2 ANQGSEA. This CDR3 comprises 10 residues. Here the CDR3 DNA reads TGCAGCGTCGCGAGGGGTACGCAGTATTTT. Its translation is CSVARGTQYF.

In nucleotides, the CDR3 is TGTGCCAGCAGTTATTATGCGGGGACTGAAGCTTTCTTT. Amino acid sequence: CASSYYAGTEAFF. The rearrangement uses TRBV6-5 and TRBJ1-1; D is unresolved. The CDR3 runs to 13 residues. V dropped 3 bases and J dropped 5 bases, with 10 bases sitting between them. The germline CDR1 and CDR2 sequences are MNHEY and SVGAGI.

The V gene is TRBV27, the J gene TRBJ2-7; possible D gene TRBD1, 5 bases. Trimming removed 3 bases from V and 2 bases from J, with 14 bases in between. In germline, CDR1 is MNHEY, CDR2 SMNVEV (reference sequence). There are 15 residues in the CDR3. The CDR3 bases are TGTGCCAGCAGTTTCGGTGCCAGGGCACCCTACGAGCAGTACTTC. This encodes CASSFGARAPYEQYF.

The V and J genes are TRBV18 and TRBJ2-1, with D perhaps TRBD2 (5 bases). Looked up from germline, CDR1 is KGHSH and CDR2 is LQKENI. The CDR3 sequence is 13 residues long. V lost 4 bases to trimming and J lost 7 bases, with 11 bases between them. The CDR3 DNA sequence: TGTGCCAGCTCACTCGGACTGGCTAATGAGCAGTTCTTC. Encoded protein: CASSLGLANEQFF.

This sequence joins TRBV9 and TRBJ1-1; 7 nucleotides align to TRBD1. This CDR3 has 13 residues. The ends lost 0 bases at V and 13 bases at J; junction bases unmatched: 9. Germline CDR1 SGDLS, CDR2 YYNGEE. The CDR3 DNA sequence: TGTGCCAGCAGCGTAGAACACAGGGGATGGGGTTTCTTT. Encoded protein: CASSVEHRGWGFF. The full variable domain, rest sourced from reference TRBV9 and TRBJ1-1, is DSGVTQTPKHLITATGQRVTLRCSPRSGDLSVYWYQQSLDQGLQFLIQYYNGEERAKGNILERFSAQQFPDLHSELNLSSLELGDSALYFCASSVEHRGWGFFGQGTRLTVV.

This chain links TRBV5-1 with TRBJ2-1; D is unclear. Germline V gene sequence: CDR1 SGHRS, CDR2 YFSETQ. The CDR3 covers 15 residues. Deletions cut 1 base from V and 5 bases from J, with 13 bases between. The CDR3 protein is CASSLTLLRNNEQFF. In DNA, the CDR3 is TGCGCCAGCAGCTTGACTCTTTTGCGCAACAATGAGCAGTTCTTC.